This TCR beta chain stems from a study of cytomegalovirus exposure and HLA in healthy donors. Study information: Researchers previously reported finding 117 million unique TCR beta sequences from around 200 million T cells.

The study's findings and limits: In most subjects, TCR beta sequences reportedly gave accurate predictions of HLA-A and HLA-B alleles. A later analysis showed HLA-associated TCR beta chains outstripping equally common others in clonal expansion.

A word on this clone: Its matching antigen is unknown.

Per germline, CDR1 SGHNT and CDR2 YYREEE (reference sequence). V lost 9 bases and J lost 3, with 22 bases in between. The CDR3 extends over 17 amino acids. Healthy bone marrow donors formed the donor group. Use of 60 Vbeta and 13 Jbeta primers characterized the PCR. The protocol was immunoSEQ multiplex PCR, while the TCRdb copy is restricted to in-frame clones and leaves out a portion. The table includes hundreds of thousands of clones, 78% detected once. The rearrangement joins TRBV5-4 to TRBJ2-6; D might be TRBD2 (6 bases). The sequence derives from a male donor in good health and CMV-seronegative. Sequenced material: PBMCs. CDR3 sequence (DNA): TGTGCCATACCAAGTCGGGCTGGGACTCGTGGGGCCAACGTCCTGACTTTC. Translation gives CAIPSRAGTRGANVLTF.